Listed below are T cell receptor beta chains from one sample, sequenced in a study of blood T cell repertoires in COVID-19. Using immunoSEQ multiplex PCR, the repertoire was profiled, and TCRdb retains in-frame clones only, with some absent. The sample includes around 360,000 clones, more than 70% seen only once; the top ten take approximately 1.9%. Sequencing was done on a sample of PBMCs or T cells enriched from blood (not recorded which). These receptors were taken from a man aged 40-50 years in a cohort exposed to, infected with or recovered from COVID-19 (not recorded which). Each CDR3 is given with its conserved first and last residue. Fields, in order: CDR3 protein, CDR3 DNA, clone size, V gene, J gene, D gene. A D gene is named only where the DNA matches it firmly. Clone sizes are given selectively: once, few, many, or a class where the clone is expanded.

CDR3 protein: CASSHELAARADEQFF
CDR3 DNA: TGTGCCAGCTCACATGAACTAGCGGCCCGGGCCGATGAGCAGTTCTTC
clone size: once
V gene: TRBV18
J gene: TRBJ2-1
D gene: TRBD2

CDR3 protein: CASSPTTGGYGYTF
CDR3 DNA: TGTGCCAGCAGTCCTACGACAGGGGGCTATGGCTACACCTTC
clone size: .
V gene: TRBV28
J gene: TRBJ1-2
D gene: TRBD1

CDR3 protein: CASSRGTGNEQYF
CDR3 DNA: TGTGCCAGCAGCCGCGGGACAGGGAACGAGCAGTACTTC
clone size: .
V gene: TRBV3-1/TRBV3-2
J gene: TRBJ2-7
D gene: TRBD1

CDR3 protein: CATSRGTSGSYEQYF
CDR3 DNA: TGTGCCACCAGCAGAGGGACTAGCGGCTCCTACGAGCAGTACTTC
clone size: .
V gene: TRBV15
J gene: TRBJ2-7
D gene: TRBD2

CDR3 protein: CASSFGTSGSYNEQFF
CDR3 DNA: TGTGCCAGCAGCTTCGGCACTAGCGGGAGTTACAATGAGCAGTTCTTC
clone size: .
V gene: TRBV5-4
J gene: TRBJ2-1
D gene: TRBD2

CDR3 protein: CASSLVAGNSPLHF
CDR3 DNA: TGTGCCAGCAGCTTAGTGGCAGGGAATTCACCCCTCCACTTT
clone size: .
V gene: TRBV7-8
J gene: TRBJ1-6
D gene: .

CDR3 protein: CASRGTGKTEAFF
CDR3 DNA: TGTGCCAGCAGGGGGACAGGGAAGACTGAAGCTTTCTTT
clone size: .
V gene: TRBV25-1
J gene: TRBJ1-1
D gene: TRBD1

CDR3 protein: CASSVDAGAQGNEQFF
CDR3 DNA: TGTGCCAGCAGCGTAGATGCGGGAGCTCAGGGCAATGAGCAGTTCTTC
clone size: few
V gene: TRBV9
J gene: TRBJ2-1
D gene: TRBD2

CDR3 protein: CAISEGHYSGPSTDTQYF
CDR3 DNA: TGTGCCATCAGTGAAGGACATTATAGCGGACCTAGCACAGATACGCAGTATTTT
clone size: .
V gene: TRBV10-3
J gene: TRBJ2-3
D gene: .

CDR3 protein: CASSLQGSSGNTIYF
CDR3 DNA: TGTGCCAGCAGCCTCCAGGGATCGTCTGGAAACACCATATATTTT
clone size: once
V gene: TRBV7-9
J gene: TRBJ1-3
D gene: .

CDR3 protein: CASRETGAYEQYF
CDR3 DNA: TGTGCCAGCAGAGAGACAGGGGCCTACGAGCAGTACTTC
clone size: .
V gene: TRBV12-3/TRBV12-4
J gene: TRBJ2-7
D gene: TRBD1

CDR3 protein: CASSLRAGGETQYF
CDR3 DNA: TGCGCCAGCAGCTTGAGAGCGGGAGGGGAGACCCAGTACTTC
clone size: .
V gene: TRBV5-1
J gene: TRBJ2-5
D gene: TRBD2

CDR3 protein: CASSYRIPGRGNTIYF
CDR3 DNA: TGTGCCAGCAGTTACCGTATACCAGGGCGTGGAAACACCATATATTTT
clone size: .
V gene: TRBV6-5
J gene: TRBJ1-3
D gene: .

CDR3 protein: CASSPLAGVGELFF
CDR3 DNA: TGTGCCAGCTCACCACTAGCGGGAGTTGGGGAGCTGTTTTTT
clone size: .
V gene: TRBV18
J gene: TRBJ2-2
D gene: TRBD2

CDR3 protein: CASGPAYMNTEAFF
CDR3 DNA: TGTGCCAGCGGTCCCGCCTATATGAACACTGAAGCTTTCTTT
clone size: .
V gene: TRBV2
J gene: TRBJ1-1
D gene: .

CDR3 protein: CASSKNREGTEAFF
CDR3 DNA: TGCGCCAGCAGTAAGAACAGGGAAGGGACTGAAGCTTTCTTT
clone size: few
V gene: TRBV10-1
J gene: TRBJ1-1
D gene: .

CDR3 protein: CATSPGLANTGELFF
CDR3 DNA: TGTGCCACTTCACCGGGACTAGCGAACACCGGGGAGCTGTTTTTT
clone size: .
V gene: TRBV27
J gene: TRBJ2-2
D gene: TRBD2

CDR3 protein: CASSLNRVETQYF
CDR3 DNA: TGTGCCAGCAGTCTAAACAGGGTAGAGACCCAGTACTTC
clone size: .
V gene: TRBV6-5
J gene: TRBJ2-5
D gene: .

CDR3 protein: CAISVNPGQGVSYEQYF
CDR3 DNA: TGTGCCATCAGTGTAAATCCGGGACAGGGGGTCTCCTACGAGCAGTACTTC
clone size: .
V gene: TRBV10-3
J gene: TRBJ2-7
D gene: TRBD1

CDR3 protein: CSVDRGRSEQFF
CDR3 DNA: TGCAGCGTAGACAGGGGTAGGAGTGAGCAGTTCTTC
clone size: .
V gene: TRBV29-1
J gene: TRBJ2-1
D gene: TRBD1

CDR3 protein: CASSLRVSRAYTTNEQFF
CDR3 DNA: TGTGCCAGCAGTTTAAGAGTTTCCAGGGCCTATACAACGAATGAGCAGTTCTTC
clone size: .
V gene: TRBV28
J gene: TRBJ2-1
D gene: .

CDR3 protein: CASSLKAGIEQYF
CDR3 DNA: TGTGCCAGCTCACTAAAGGCGGGGATCGAGCAGTACTTC
clone size: .
V gene: TRBV18
J gene: TRBJ2-7
D gene: .

CDR3 protein: CASRLRTGGQPQHF
CDR3 DNA: TGTGCCAGTAGACTTAGGACAGGGGGTCAGCCCCAGCATTTT
clone size: .
V gene: TRBV19
J gene: TRBJ1-5
D gene: TRBD1

CDR3 protein: CASSQTSGAYEQYF
CDR3 DNA: TGCGCCAGCAGCCAGACTAGCGGGGCCTACGAGCAGTACTTC
clone size: .
V gene: TRBV5-1
J gene: TRBJ2-7
D gene: TRBD2

CDR3 protein: CASSLGGVTTEAFF
CDR3 DNA: TGCGCCAGCAGCTTAGGGGGGGTTACCACTGAAGCTTTCTTT
clone size: .
V gene: TRBV5-1
J gene: TRBJ1-1
D gene: .

CDR3 protein: CASSIGRDHSYNEQFF
CDR3 DNA: TGTGCCAGTAGTATAGGGAGGGACCACTCCTACAATGAGCAGTTCTTC
clone size: .
V gene: TRBV19
J gene: TRBJ2-1
D gene: .

CDR3 protein: CAWSSQEGAEAFF
CDR3 DNA: TGTGCCTGGAGTAGTCAGGAGGGAGCTGAAGCTTTCTTT
clone size: .
V gene: TRBV30
J gene: TRBJ1-1
D gene: .

CDR3 protein: CASSIGTGRQKTEKLFF
CDR3 DNA: TGTGCCAGTAGTATCGGGACAGGGCGCCAGAAGACTGAAAAACTGTTTTTT
clone size: .
V gene: TRBV19
J gene: TRBJ1-4
D gene: TRBD1

CDR3 protein: CAIMERLAGVADTQYF
CDR3 DNA: TGTGCCATCATGGAACGACTAGCGGGAGTTGCAGATACGCAGTATTTT
clone size: .
V gene: TRBV10-3
J gene: TRBJ2-3
D gene: TRBD2

CDR3 protein: CASSIRGLDEKLFF
CDR3 DNA: TGTGCCAGTAGTATCAGGGGGCTGGATGAAAAACTGTTTTTT
clone size: .
V gene: TRBV19
J gene: TRBJ1-4
D gene: TRBD1

CDR3 protein: CASRYPLASGSNEQFF
CDR3 DNA: TGCGCCAGCAGATACCCCCTGGCTAGCGGGAGCAATGAGCAGTTCTTC
clone size: .
V gene: TRBV5-1
J gene: TRBJ2-1
D gene: TRBD2

CDR3 protein: CASSPDRVAGELFF
CDR3 DNA: TGCGCCAGCAGCCCAGACAGGGTCGCCGGGGAGCTGTTTTTT
clone size: .
V gene: TRBV4-1
J gene: TRBJ2-2
D gene: TRBD1

CDR3 protein: CASSQGYGPGSGTGELFF
CDR3 DNA: TGTGCCAGCAGCCAGGGTTACGGACCCGGGAGTGGTACCGGGGAGCTGTTTTTT
clone size: .
V gene: TRBV3-1/TRBV3-2
J gene: TRBJ2-2
D gene: .

CDR3 protein: CASSPGERSLLLTGELFF
CDR3 DNA: TGCGCCAGCTCGCCGGGCGAGCGGAGCCTTTTACTCACCGGGGAGCTGTTTTTT
clone size: .
V gene: TRBV5-1
J gene: TRBJ2-2
D gene: .

CDR3 protein: CASSKTGRETQYF
CDR3 DNA: TGTGCCAGCAGCAAGACAGGGCGCGAGACCCAGTACTTC
clone size: .
V gene: TRBV11-1
J gene: TRBJ2-5
D gene: TRBD1

CDR3 protein: CASSTDGTVSTEAFF
CDR3 DNA: TGCGCCAGCAGCACCGATGGGACAGTCTCCACTGAAGCTTTCTTT
clone size: .
V gene: TRBV5-1
J gene: TRBJ1-1
D gene: TRBD1

CDR3 protein: CASSLGGRNEQFF
CDR3 DNA: TGTGCCAGCAGTTTGGGGGGTCGCAATGAGCAGTTCTTC
clone size: .
V gene: TRBV27
J gene: TRBJ2-1
D gene: .

CDR3 protein: CSASAGTRAVDEQFF
CDR3 DNA: TGCAGTGCTAGTGCCGGGACTAGGGCTGTCGATGAGCAGTTCTTC
clone size: .
V gene: TRBV20-1
J gene: TRBJ2-1
D gene: TRBD2

CDR3 protein: CASSEWPQAGGQPQHF
CDR3 DNA: TGTGCCAGCAGTGAATGGCCCCAGGCAGGGGGTCAGCCCCAGCATTTT
clone size: .
V gene: TRBV6-1
J gene: TRBJ1-5
D gene: TRBD1

CDR3 protein: CASTPGRSGQPQHF
CDR3 DNA: TGTGCCAGTACCCCTGGGAGGTCGGGTCAGCCCCAGCATTTT
clone size: .
V gene: TRBV19
J gene: TRBJ1-5
D gene: .

CDR3 protein: CAISPGTSGTQETQYF
CDR3 DNA: TGTGCCATCAGTCCAGGGACTAGCGGGACACAAGAGACCCAGTACTTC
clone size: .
V gene: TRBV10-3
J gene: TRBJ2-5
D gene: TRBD2

CDR3 protein: CASSPGQGKVGHNQPQHF
CDR3 DNA: TGTGCCAGCAGTCCGGGACAGGGAAAAGTGGGCCACAATCAGCCCCAGCATTTT
clone size: .
V gene: TRBV28
J gene: TRBJ1-5
D gene: TRBD1